This T cell receptor (beta chain) is from a study of T cells after yellow fever vaccination. Study at large: Where fractions had low cell numbers, libraries were prepared from them with the SMART-Seq v4 Ultra Low Input RNA kit. Findings and limits, study-wide: Few clonotypes appeared in both CD4 and CD8 compartments. Booster sampling recovered most clones from primary vaccination (under 98% CD4, around 90% CD8).

This clonotype appeared many times. The antigen is unknown. Conversion of TCR transcripts into cDNA relied on 5'RACE template switching, which added a universal primer site and UMIs. Via MiXCR, TCRdb re-called the 5' RACE reads, giving one row per CDR3 protein. The table has 350,000 to 450,000 distinct CDR3 sequences, 6.2% seen once. V trimming: 5 bases; J trimming: 0 bases; junction bases outside the gene matches: 6. Germline loops: CDR1 SGHNT, CDR2 YYREEE (reference sequence). The CDR3 runs to 15 residues. The origin of this receptor is a man aged 30 to 45 who received the YFV17D yellow fever vaccine. This chain connects TRBV5-4 to TRBJ2-7; 9 nucleotides align to TRBD2. The sequences come from PBMCs, collected 5 days after the yellow fever booster vaccination. The chain's CDR3 is CASSRQTSGSYEQYF. In DNA, the CDR3 is TGTGCCAGCAGTCGCCAGACTAGCGGCTCCTACGAGCAGTACTTC.